This is a list of T cell receptor beta chains from one sample in a study of blood T cell repertoires in COVID-19. The method was immunoSEQ multiplex PCR; TCRdb's version includes in-frame clones alone and lacks a portion of them. The sample contains roughly 280,000 clones, over 75% of which appear only once. Sequenced input: peripheral blood. The receptors derive from a woman in her seventies with acute or convalescent COVID-19. Each CDR3 is given with its conserved first and last residue. Each record gives: J gene, clone size, V gene, D gene, CDR3 DNA, CDR3 protein. The D gene is left open where the match is weak. Where a row states a size, it is once, few, many or the class of an expanded clone; other rows omit it.

>TRBJ2-3|.|TRBV19|.
TGTGCCAGTAGTGGGGCGGGGACGCAGTATTTT
CASSGAGTQYF
>TRBJ1-4|.|TRBV4-1|.
TGCGCCAGCAGCCTAGACCGTCGACAGGCCCGGGCTAATGAAAAACTGTTTTTT
CASSLDRRQARANEKLFF
>TRBJ1-2|.|TRBV30|.
TGTGCCTGGAGGGACACCTATGGCTACACCTTC
CAWRDTYGYTF
>TRBJ1-4|once|TRBV28|.
TGTGCCAGCAGTTTGAGGGACACCTTTTTTGAAAAACTGTTTTTT
CASSLRDTFFEKLFF
>TRBJ2-5|.|TRBV3-1/TRBV3-2|TRBD1
TGTGCCAGCAGCCAAGAAGACAGGGAAGAGACCCAGTACTTC
CASSQEDREETQYF
>TRBJ1-3|.|TRBV18|.
TGTGCCAGCTCACCATACCGGGAACACTCTGGAAACACCATATATTTT
CASSPYREHSGNTIYF
>TRBJ1-2|.|TRBV2|.
TGTGCCAGACAGGTTGCCCATGGCTACACCTTC
CARQVAHGYTF
>TRBJ1-1|once|TRBV7-9|.
TGTGCCAGCAGCTTAGCGCTAAGGGGGGGCGTGAACACTGAAGCTTTCTTT
CASSLALRGGVNTEAFF
>TRBJ1-4|.|TRBV3-1/TRBV3-2|TRBD1
TGTGCCAGCAGCCAAGGCAAGGGGGCCGTTAATGAAAAACTGTTTTTT
CASSQGKGAVNEKLFF
>TRBJ2-2|.|TRBV7-9|.
TGTGCCGGGATCCCGGGGTCGAACACCGGGGAGCTGTTTTTT
CAGIPGSNTGELFF
>TRBJ1-6|.|TRBV27|.
TGTGCCAGCAGTAGCCTTCAGGGGAATTATTATAATTCACCCCTCCACTTT
CASSSLQGNYYNSPLHF
>TRBJ2-5|.|TRBV7-2|.
TGTGCCAGCAGCTTAGAGGGGGGGATGAAGACCCAGTACTTC
CASSLEGGMKTQYF
>TRBJ1-6|once|TRBV18|TRBD1
TGTGCCAGCTCGCTTGGACAGGGAAATTCACCCCTCCACTTT
CASSLGQGNSPLHF
>TRBJ1-1|.|TRBV6-5|TRBD1
TGTGCCAGCAGCGATGAGACAGGGGCGTTGACGGCTTTCTTT
CASSDETGALTAFF
>TRBJ2-2|.|TRBV5-1|.
TGCGCCAGCAGCTTAGTTGGAGGGACGAACACCGGGGAGCTGTTTTTT
CASSLVGGTNTGELFF
>TRBJ1-1|.|TRBV27|.
TGTGCCAGCAGTGTGTATAGGGGGAACACTGAAGCTTTCTTT
CASSVYRGNTEAFF
>TRBJ1-1|.|TRBV29-1|.
TGCAGCGTTGGGACAATCACTCGGTGGTACACTGAAGCTTTCTTT
CSVGTITRWYTEAFF
>TRBJ1-1|.|TRBV28|.
TGTGCCAGCATAGACTCAGGGATCAGCACTGAAGCTTTCTTT
CASIDSGISTEAFF
>TRBJ2-6|.|TRBV19|TRBD1
TGTGCCAGTAGTATGGCGGACAGGGCTGGGGCCAACGTCCTGACTTTC
CASSMADRAGANVLTF
>TRBJ1-3|.|TRBV29-1|.
TGCAGCGTTGGAACAGGGCCCGGAAACACCATATATTTT
CSVGTGPGNTIYF
>TRBJ1-5|.|TRBV19|.
TGTGCCAGTAAACCGGGCCAGGTAAGACAGGGCAATCAGCCCCAGCATTTT
CASKPGQVRQGNQPQHF
>TRBJ1-1|.|TRBV5-1|TRBD1
TGCGCCAGCAGCTTGGACGGACAGGCGCCAGCTTTCTTT
CASSLDGQAPAFF
>TRBJ2-1|.|TRBV18|TRBD2
TGTGCCAGCTCGGACCGAGGTAATAGCGGGGGGGAAAGCTCCTACAATGAGCAGTTCTTC
CASSDRGNSGGESSYNEQFF
>TRBJ2-3|.|TRBV6-5|.
TGTGCCAGCAGCCCAGTCGGGGGATCCACAGATACGCAGTATTTT
CASSPVGGSTDTQYF
>TRBJ1-5|once|TRBV25-1|TRBD1
TGTGCCAGCAGTGATTGGACAGGGGTCCAGCCCCAGCATTTT
CASSDWTGVQPQHF
>TRBJ2-1|.|TRBV6-4|TRBD1
TGTGCCAGCAGTGATCAATGGTCGGGACAGGGGGCCTTAAATGAGCAGTTCTTC
CASSDQWSGQGALNEQFF
>TRBJ2-2|.|TRBV18|.
TGTGCCAGCTCCAGGGAAGCGAACACCGGGGAGCTGTTTTTT
CASSREANTGELFF
>TRBJ2-1|.|TRBV5-1|TRBD2
TGCGCCAGCAGCTCGGGCGGGGGGATCTCCTACAATGAGCAGTTCTTC
CASSSGGGISYNEQFF
>TRBJ2-1|.|TRBV30|TRBD2
TGTGCCTGGACCCTAGCGGGCCTCGGCCGTGGTGAGCAGTTCTTC
CAWTLAGLGRGEQFF
>TRBJ2-7|.|TRBV5-1|TRBD1
TGCGCCAGCTCACCCCCGGGAAGGGGGCGTCCCTACGAGCAGTACTTC
CASSPPGRGRPYEQYF
>TRBJ2-1|.|TRBV5-4|.
TGTGCCAGCAGCCCCCCGGGGAACATTGCGTCCTACAATGAGCAGTTCTTC
CASSPPGNIASYNEQFF
>TRBJ2-2|.|TRBV5-1|.
TGCGCCAGCAGCTTGGTTCTAGCCGACACCGGGGAGCTGTTTTTT
CASSLVLADTGELFF
>TRBJ2-1|.|TRBV7-7|.
TGTGCTAGCTCCGTGGGGGGGGGCGATGAGCAGTTCTTC
CASSVGGGDEQFF
>TRBJ1-5|.|TRBV6-5|TRBD1
TGTGCCAGCAGGCAAAACAGGGGCACGAATCAGCCCCAGCATTTT
CASRQNRGTNQPQHF
>TRBJ1-2|once|TRBV6-1|.
TGTGCCAGCAGTGAAGGCAGGGGCCTATATGGCTACACCTTC
CASSEGRGLYGYTF
>TRBJ1-4|.|TRBV5-1|TRBD1
TGCGCCAGCAGCACCGGGACAGCCCAAAAACTGTTTTTT
CASSTGTAQKLFF
>TRBJ2-2|.|TRBV19|.
TGTGCCAGTAGTATACGCGGCGTCACCGGGGAGCTGTTTTTT
CASSIRGVTGELFF
>TRBJ1-3|.|TRBV12-3/TRBV12-4|TRBD1
TGTGCCAGCAGCCAGGGGGCCCACACCATATATTTT
CASSQGAHTIYF
>TRBJ2-1|once|TRBV30|.
TGTGCCTGGAGCGCTGACTATTCCCAAAGGAATGAGCAGTTCTTC
CAWSADYSQRNEQFF
>TRBJ1-5|.|TRBV24-1|.
TGTGCCACCAGTGTTAGACAGGTCGATCAGCCCCAGCATTTT
CATSVRQVDQPQHF
>TRBJ1-1|.|TRBV7-2|TRBD1
TGTGCCAGCAGTCCTCGAAACAGGGGAGTAGGAACTGAAGCTTTCTTT
CASSPRNRGVGTEAFF
>TRBJ1-3|.|TRBV30|TRBD1
TGTGCCTGGAGTGCCTCGGACAGGTTCCTTGGAAACACCATATATTTT
CAWSASDRFLGNTIYF
>TRBJ1-1|.|TRBV6-2/TRBV6-3|TRBD1
TGTGCCAGCAGTGATATAGACAGGGGGGACACTGAAGCTTTCTTT
CASSDIDRGDTEAFF
>TRBJ2-3|.|TRBV2|.
TGTGCCAGCACCAAACAACGACTGGCAGATACGCAGTATTTT
CASTKQRLADTQYF
>TRBJ2-1|.|TRBV6-5|TRBD1
TGTGCCAGCAGGGGACAGGGCCGGCATGAGCAGTTCTTC
CASRGQGRHEQFF